This T cell receptor (beta chain) was sequenced during a study of sequential checkpoint blockade in melanoma. The assay was immunoSEQ multiplex PCR, and TCRdb's table has in-frame clones only and misses some. The table includes 25,000 to 35,000 clones, roughly 90% detected once. CDR1 MNHEY and CDR2 SMNVEV come from the germline V gene (reference sequence). The CDR3 extends over 18 amino acids. Trimming cost V 10 bases and J 1 base, with 26 bases left between them. Treatment reported: randomized to nivolumab then ipilimumab (arm A) or the reverse (arm B). Live CD3+CD8+ CD19− CD56− cells were sorted from PBMCs.

The TCR comes from a human donor with melanoma. Sequenced here: CD8+ T cells sorted from blood (inferred from file names), sampled from a patient given nivolumab and ipilimumab in sequence. The rearrangement joins TRBV27 to TRBJ1-5, with D tentatively TRBD1 (6 bases). The CDR3 sequence: CATSRGRGEFESNQPQHF. CDR3 bases: TGTGCCACCTCCAGGGGACGGGGGGAATTTGAAAGCAATCAGCCCCAGCATTTT.